This is a list of T cell receptor beta chains from one sample in a study of blood T cell repertoires in COVID-19. The data were produced by immunoSEQ multiplex PCR, yet TCRdb's version contains in-frame clones alone and is incomplete. The table shows some 300,000 clones, with 80% to 90% occurring only once. Sequenced: peripheral blood. These receptors were taken from a woman between 50 and 59 years old with COVID-19, enrolled during active disease. Each CDR3 is given with its conserved first and last residue. A D gene is named only where the DNA matches it firmly. Size is stated for part of the rows, as once, few or many counts, or as a class when the clone is expanded.

CDR3 protein: CASSLTIRREGNDNEQFF
CDR3 DNA: TGTGCCAGCAGCCTAACAATCAGGCGGGAAGGGAACGACAATGAGCAGTTCTTC
V gene: TRBV7-8
D gene: .
J gene: TRBJ2-1
clone size: .

CDR3 protein: CASSLETTRLLRTGELFF
CDR3 DNA: TGTGCCAGCAGCTTAGAGACAACTCGGCTGCTAAGGACCGGGGAGCTGTTTTTT
V gene: TRBV11-3
D gene: .
J gene: TRBJ2-2
clone size: .

CDR3 protein: CASSVRGQRFGYTF
CDR3 DNA: TGTGCCAGCAGTGTGCGGGGACAGAGGTTTGGCTACACCTTC
V gene: TRBV2
D gene: TRBD1
J gene: TRBJ1-2
clone size: few

CDR3 protein: CASSKQPGQRVYEQYF
CDR3 DNA: TGTGCCAGCAGCAAACAACCGGGACAGAGGGTCTACGAGCAGTACTTC
V gene: TRBV27
D gene: TRBD1
J gene: TRBJ2-7
clone size: once

CDR3 protein: CASSLVGRESPRDTQYF
CDR3 DNA: TGTGCCAGCAGCTTAGTGGGGCGGGAGTCCCCCCGCGATACGCAGTATTTT
V gene: TRBV13
D gene: TRBD2
J gene: TRBJ2-3
clone size: .

CDR3 protein: CASRGLAGHNEQFF
CDR3 DNA: TGTGCCAGCAGGGGACTAGCGGGCCACAATGAGCAGTTCTTC
V gene: TRBV2
D gene: TRBD2
J gene: TRBJ2-1
clone size: .

CDR3 protein: CASSGTSGSYNEQFF
CDR3 DNA: TGTGCCAGCAGCGGAACTAGCGGATCCTACAATGAGCAGTTCTTC
V gene: TRBV5-5
D gene: TRBD2
J gene: TRBJ2-1
clone size: .

CDR3 protein: CASSFRQGGSNQPQHF
CDR3 DNA: TGTGCCAGCAGTTTTCGACAGGGGGGTAGCAATCAGCCCCAGCATTTT
V gene: TRBV6-5
D gene: TRBD1
J gene: TRBJ1-5
clone size: .

CDR3 protein: CASSPLTGDAYGYTF
CDR3 DNA: TGTGCCAGCAGCCCGTTGACAGGGGATGCCTATGGCTACACCTTC
V gene: TRBV4-2
D gene: TRBD1
J gene: TRBJ1-2
clone size: .

CDR3 protein: CAWRTGTGLRWEQYF
CDR3 DNA: TGTGCCTGGAGAACCGGGACAGGGCTACGTTGGGAGCAGTACTTC
V gene: TRBV30
D gene: TRBD1
J gene: TRBJ2-7
clone size: .

CDR3 protein: CASSFGTGDQPQHF
CDR3 DNA: TGCGCCAGCAGCTTTGGCACAGGGGACCAGCCCCAGCATTTT
V gene: TRBV5-1
D gene: TRBD1
J gene: TRBJ1-5
clone size: .

CDR3 protein: CASSLVRTSEAFF
CDR3 DNA: TGTGCCAGCAGCTTAGTGCGGACTTCAGAAGCTTTCTTT
V gene: TRBV7-2
D gene: .
J gene: TRBJ1-1
clone size: .

CDR3 protein: CASSAGSLYNEQFF
CDR3 DNA: TGTGCCAGCAGCGCCGGGTCCCTATACAATGAGCAGTTCTTC
V gene: TRBV11-3
D gene: .
J gene: TRBJ2-1
clone size: once

CDR3 protein: CSALSGGLSNEQYF
CDR3 DNA: TGCAGCGCCTTAAGCGGGGGACTCTCTAATGAGCAGTACTTC
V gene: TRBV29-1
D gene: TRBD2
J gene: TRBJ2-7
clone size: .

CDR3 protein: CASSLGRVWGGEAFF
CDR3 DNA: TGTGCCAGCAGCCTCGGACGTGTGTGGGGGGGAGAAGCTTTCTTT
V gene: TRBV7-9
D gene: .
J gene: TRBJ1-1
clone size: few

CDR3 protein: CASRKGQFGAEAFF
CDR3 DNA: TGTGCCAGCAGGAAAGGACAGTTCGGCGCTGAAGCTTTCTTT
V gene: TRBV6-5
D gene: .
J gene: TRBJ1-1
clone size: .

CDR3 protein: CASTTGAYEQYF
CDR3 DNA: TGTGCCAGCACCACAGGGGCCTACGAGCAGTACTTC
V gene: TRBV28
D gene: TRBD1
J gene: TRBJ2-7
clone size: .

CDR3 protein: CASGLDRANEQFF
CDR3 DNA: TGTGCTAGTGGTTTAGACAGGGCCAATGAGCAGTTCTTC
V gene: TRBV12-5
D gene: TRBD1
J gene: TRBJ2-1
clone size: .

CDR3 protein: CASDSRGGRGNTGSYEQYF
CDR3 DNA: TGTGCCAGCGACTCCAGGGGCGGGAGGGGGAACACGGGCTCCTACGAGCAGTACTTC
V gene: TRBV28
D gene: TRBD2
J gene: TRBJ2-7
clone size: .

CDR3 protein: CASSQERGLVQETQYF
CDR3 DNA: TGTGCCAGCAGCCAAGAGCGGGGACTGGTTCAAGAGACCCAGTACTTC
V gene: TRBV14
D gene: .
J gene: TRBJ2-5
clone size: .

CDR3 protein: CASRTGLYNYGYTF
CDR3 DNA: TGTGCCAGCAGGACAGGATTATATAACTATGGCTACACCTTC
V gene: TRBV6-6
D gene: .
J gene: TRBJ1-2
clone size: .

CDR3 protein: CSARTGGGYTF
CDR3 DNA: TGCAGTGCTAGAACGGGTGGTGGCTACACCTTC
V gene: TRBV20-1
D gene: .
J gene: TRBJ1-2
clone size: .